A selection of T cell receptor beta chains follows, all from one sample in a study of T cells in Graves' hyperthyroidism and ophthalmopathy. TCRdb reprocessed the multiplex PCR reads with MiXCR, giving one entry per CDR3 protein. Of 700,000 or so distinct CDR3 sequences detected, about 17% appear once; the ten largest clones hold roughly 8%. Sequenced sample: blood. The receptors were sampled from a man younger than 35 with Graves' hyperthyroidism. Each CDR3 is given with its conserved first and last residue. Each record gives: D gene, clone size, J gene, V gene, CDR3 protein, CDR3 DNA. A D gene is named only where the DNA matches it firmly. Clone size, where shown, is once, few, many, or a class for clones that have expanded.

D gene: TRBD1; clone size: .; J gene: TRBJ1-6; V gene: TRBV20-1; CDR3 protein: CSAPTGGDNSPLHF; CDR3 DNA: TGCAGTGCCCCGACAGGGGGCGATAATTCACCCCTCCACTTT
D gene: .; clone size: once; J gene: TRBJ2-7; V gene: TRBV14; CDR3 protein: CASSRSGLADVTYEQYF; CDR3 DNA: TGTGCCAGCAGCCGATCGGGCCTAGCAGACGTTACCTACGAGCAGTACTTC
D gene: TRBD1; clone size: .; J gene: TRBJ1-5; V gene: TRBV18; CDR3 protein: CASSSQGASNQPQHF; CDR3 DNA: TGTGCCAGCTCATCGCAGGGGGCGAGCAATCAGCCCCAGCATTTT
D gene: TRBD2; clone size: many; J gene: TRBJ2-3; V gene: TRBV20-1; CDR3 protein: CSATNLAGGRGDTQYF; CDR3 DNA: TGCAGTGCTACAAACCTAGCGGGAGGCCGTGGAGATACGCAGTATTTT
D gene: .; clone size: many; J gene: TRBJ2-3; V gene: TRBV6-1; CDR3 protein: CASSPGTRSDTQYF; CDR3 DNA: TGTGCCAGCAGTCCAGGGACTCGATCAGATACGCAGTATTTT
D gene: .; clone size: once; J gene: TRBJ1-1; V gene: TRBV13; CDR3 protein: CASSVFKNTEAFF; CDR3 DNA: TGTGCCAGCAGCGTCTTCAAGAACACTGAAGCTTTCTTT
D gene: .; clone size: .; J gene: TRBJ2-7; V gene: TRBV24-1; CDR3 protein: CATSDAYSYEQYF; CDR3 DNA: TGTGCCACCAGTGATGCATACTCCTACGAGCAGTACTTC
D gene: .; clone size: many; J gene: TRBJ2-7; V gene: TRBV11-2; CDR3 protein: CASSGAAYEQYF; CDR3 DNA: TGTGCCAGCAGCGGGGCGGCTTACGAGCAGTACTTC
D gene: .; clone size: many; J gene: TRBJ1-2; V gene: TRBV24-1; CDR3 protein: CATSARVAPHGYTF; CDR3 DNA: TGTGCCACCAGTGCACGAGTTGCGCCCCATGGCTACACCTTC
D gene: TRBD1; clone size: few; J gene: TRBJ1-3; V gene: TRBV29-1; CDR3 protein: CSASQGSGNTIYF; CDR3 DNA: TGCAGCGCCTCACAGGGGTCGGGAAACACCATATATTTT
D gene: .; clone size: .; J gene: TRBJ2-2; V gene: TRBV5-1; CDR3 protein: CASSWEGAGTGELFF; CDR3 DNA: TGCGCCAGCAGCTGGGAGGGGGCCGGCACCGGGGAGCTGTTTTTT
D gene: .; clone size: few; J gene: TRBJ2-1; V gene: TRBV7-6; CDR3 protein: CASSSSPDWYNEQFF; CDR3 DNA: TGTGCCAGCAGCTCTTCACCGGACTGGTACAATGAGCAGTTCTTC
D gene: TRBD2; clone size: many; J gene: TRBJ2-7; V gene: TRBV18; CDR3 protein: CASSPSGTSGNEQYF; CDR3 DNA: TGTGCCAGCTCACCCTCAGGGACTAGCGGGAACGAGCAGTACTTC
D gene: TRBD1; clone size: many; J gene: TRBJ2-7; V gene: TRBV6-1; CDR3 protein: CASSLGQGVEQYF; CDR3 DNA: TGTGCCAGCAGCCTGGGACAGGGTGTCGAGCAGTACTTC
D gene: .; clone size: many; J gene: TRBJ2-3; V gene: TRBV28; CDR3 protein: CASSSQGAADTQYF; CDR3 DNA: TGTGCCAGCAGTTCGCAAGGAGCGGCAGATACGCAGTATTTT
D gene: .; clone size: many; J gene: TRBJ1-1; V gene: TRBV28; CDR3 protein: CASSLWGFDTEAFF; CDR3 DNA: TGTGCCAGCAGTTTATGGGGATTCGACACTGAAGCTTTCTTT
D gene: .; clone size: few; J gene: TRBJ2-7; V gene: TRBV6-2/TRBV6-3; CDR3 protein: CASTGLRKDRENNPYEQYF; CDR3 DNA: TGTGCCAGCACCGGACTAAGGAAAGACAGGGAAAATAATCCTTACGAGCAGTACTTC
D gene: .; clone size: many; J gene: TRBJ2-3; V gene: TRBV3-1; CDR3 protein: CASSQVTDTDTQYF; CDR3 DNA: TGTGCCAGCAGCCAAGTCACTGACACAGATACGCAGTATTTT
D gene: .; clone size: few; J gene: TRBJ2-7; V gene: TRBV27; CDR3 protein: CASKNRVWEQYF; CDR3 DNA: TGTGCCAGCAAGAACAGGGTGTGGGAGCAGTACTTC
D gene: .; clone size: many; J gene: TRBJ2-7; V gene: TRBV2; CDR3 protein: CASVVRTPSYEQYF; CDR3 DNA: TGTGCCAGCGTAGTAAGGACGCCGTCCTACGAGCAGTACTTC
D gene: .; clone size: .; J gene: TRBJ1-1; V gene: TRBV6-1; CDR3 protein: CASSGMRNTEAFF; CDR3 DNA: TGTGCCAGCAGCGGGATGAGAAACACTGAAGCTTTCTTT
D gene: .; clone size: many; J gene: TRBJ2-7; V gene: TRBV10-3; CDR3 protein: CAISEGRESYEQYF; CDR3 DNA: TGTGCCATCAGTGAAGGCAGGGAATCCTACGAGCAGTACTTC
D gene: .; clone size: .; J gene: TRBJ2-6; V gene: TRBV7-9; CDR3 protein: CASSLVGQARGNVLTF; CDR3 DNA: TGTGCCAGCAGCTTAGTTGGGCAGGCGAGGGGAAACGTCCTGACTTTC
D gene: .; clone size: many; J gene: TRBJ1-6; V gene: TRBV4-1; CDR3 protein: CASSAGPNSPLHF; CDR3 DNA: TGCGCCAGCAGCGCGGGGCCGAATTCACCCCTCCACTTT
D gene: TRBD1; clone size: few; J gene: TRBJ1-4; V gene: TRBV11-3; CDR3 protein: CASSLGGQGAEKLFF; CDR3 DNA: TGTGCCAGCAGCTTAGGAGGACAGGGGGCTGAAAAACTGTTTTTT
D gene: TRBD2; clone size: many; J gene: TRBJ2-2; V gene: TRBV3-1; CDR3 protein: CASSPTSGSDTGELFF; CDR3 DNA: TGTGCCAGCAGCCCGACTAGCGGGAGCGACACCGGGGAGCTGTTTTTT
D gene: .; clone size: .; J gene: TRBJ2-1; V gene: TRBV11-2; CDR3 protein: CASLPGTTLHEQFF; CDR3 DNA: TGTGCCAGCCTCCCCGGGACCACCCTTCATGAGCAGTTCTTC
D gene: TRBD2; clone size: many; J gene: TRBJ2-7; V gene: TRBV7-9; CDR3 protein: CASSFRTSGSYEQYF; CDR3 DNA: TGTGCCAGCAGCTTTCGGACTAGCGGGAGCTACGAGCAGTACTTC
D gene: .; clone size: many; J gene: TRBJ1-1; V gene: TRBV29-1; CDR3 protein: CSVGRGGTEAFF; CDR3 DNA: TGCAGCGTTGGCCGGGGGGGCACTGAAGCTTTCTTT
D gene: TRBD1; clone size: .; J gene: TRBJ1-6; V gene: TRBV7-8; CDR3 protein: CASSLAGQALHF; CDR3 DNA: TGTGCCAGCAGCTTAGCAGGACAGGCCCTCCACTTT
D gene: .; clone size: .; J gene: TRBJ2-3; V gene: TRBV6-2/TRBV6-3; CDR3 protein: CASSYSIDTQYF; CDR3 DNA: TGTGCCAGCAGTTACTCGATCGACACGCAGTATTTT
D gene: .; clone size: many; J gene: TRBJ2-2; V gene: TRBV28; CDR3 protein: CASRGGNTGELFF; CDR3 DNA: TGTGCCAGCAGGGGCGGGAACACCGGGGAGCTGTTTTTT
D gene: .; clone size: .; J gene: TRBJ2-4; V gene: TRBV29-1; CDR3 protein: CSVAAARENIQYF; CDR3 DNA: TGCAGCGTTGCGGCCGCCAGGGAAAACATTCAGTACTTC
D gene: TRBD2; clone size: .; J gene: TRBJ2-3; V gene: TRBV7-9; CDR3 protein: CASSPGTSGPDTQYF; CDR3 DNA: TGTGCCAGCAGCCCGGGGACTAGCGGGCCGGATACGCAGTATTTT
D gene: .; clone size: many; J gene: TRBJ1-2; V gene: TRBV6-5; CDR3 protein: CASSSFGRNGYTF; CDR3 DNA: TGTGCCAGCAGTTCCTTCGGACGGAATGGCTACACCTTC
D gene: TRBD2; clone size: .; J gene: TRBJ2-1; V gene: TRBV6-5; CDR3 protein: CASSYSTSGRGEQFF; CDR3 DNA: TGTGCCAGCAGTTACTCGACTAGCGGGAGAGGTGAGCAGTTCTTC
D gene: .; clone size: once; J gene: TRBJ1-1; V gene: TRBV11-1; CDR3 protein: CASSFGGGPGTEAFF; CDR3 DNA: TGTGCCAGCAGCTTTGGGGGAGGGCCGGGCACTGAAGCTTTCTTT
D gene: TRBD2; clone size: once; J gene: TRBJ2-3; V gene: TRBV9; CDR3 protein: CASSPSGLASDTQYF; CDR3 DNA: TGTGCCAGCAGTCCGTCGGGACTAGCGTCAGATACGCAGTATTTT
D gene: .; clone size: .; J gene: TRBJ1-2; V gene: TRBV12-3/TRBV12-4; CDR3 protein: CASQGENYGYTF; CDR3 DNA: TGTGCCAGCCAAGGGGAGAACTATGGCTACACCTTC
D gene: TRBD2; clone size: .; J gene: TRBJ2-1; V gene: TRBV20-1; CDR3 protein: CSAPGTSGSIGEQFF; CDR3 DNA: TGCAGTGCTCCCGGGACTAGCGGGAGTATTGGGGAGCAGTTCTTC
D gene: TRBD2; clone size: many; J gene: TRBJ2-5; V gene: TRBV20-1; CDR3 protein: CSARSSLADETQYF; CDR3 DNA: TGCAGTGCTAGAAGTTCCCTAGCGGATGAGACCCAGTACTTC
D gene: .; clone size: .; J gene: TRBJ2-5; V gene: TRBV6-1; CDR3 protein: CASSETVGSYF; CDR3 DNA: TGTGCCAGCAGTGAGACAGTAGGATCGTACTTC
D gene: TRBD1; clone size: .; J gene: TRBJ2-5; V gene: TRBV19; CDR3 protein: CASSILPRDRDEETQYF; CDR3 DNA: TGTGCCAGTAGTATTCTCCCCCGGGACAGGGATGAAGAGACCCAGTACTTC
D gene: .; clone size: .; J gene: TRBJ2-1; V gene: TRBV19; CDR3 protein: CASSTSPLGNEQFF; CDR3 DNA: TGTGCCAGTAGTACCTCACCACTAGGCAATGAGCAGTTCTTC
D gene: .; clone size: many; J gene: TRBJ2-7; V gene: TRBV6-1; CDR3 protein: CASSSVSDNEQYF; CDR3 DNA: TGTGCCAGCAGTTCGGTCAGTGACAACGAGCAGTACTTC
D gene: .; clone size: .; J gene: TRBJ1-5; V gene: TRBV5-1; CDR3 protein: CASSLGDDQPQHF; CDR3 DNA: TGCGCCAGCAGCTTGGGGGATGATCAGCCCCAGCATTTT
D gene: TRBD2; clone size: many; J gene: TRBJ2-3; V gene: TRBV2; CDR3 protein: CASNPLAGEDTQYF; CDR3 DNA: TGTGCCAGCAATCCACTAGCGGGAGAAGATACGCAGTATTTT
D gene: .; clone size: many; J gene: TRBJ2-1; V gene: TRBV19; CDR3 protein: CASSPFDNEQFF; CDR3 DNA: TGTGCCAGTAGCCCGTTCGACAATGAGCAGTTCTTC
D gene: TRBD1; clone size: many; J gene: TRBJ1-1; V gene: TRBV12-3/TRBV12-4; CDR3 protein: CASSLQGTNTEAFF; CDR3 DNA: TGTGCCAGCAGCCTACAGGGGACGAACACTGAAGCTTTCTTT
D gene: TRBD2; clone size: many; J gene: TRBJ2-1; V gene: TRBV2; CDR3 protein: CASMRTSGGPNEQFF; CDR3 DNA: TGTGCCAGCATGAGAACTAGCGGGGGTCCAAATGAGCAGTTCTTC
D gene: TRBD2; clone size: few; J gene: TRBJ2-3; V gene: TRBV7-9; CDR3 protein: CASKAGVADTQYF; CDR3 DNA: TGTGCCAGTAAAGCGGGAGTGGCAGATACGCAGTATTTT
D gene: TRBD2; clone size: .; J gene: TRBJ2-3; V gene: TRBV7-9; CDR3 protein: CASSSEGLAFTDTQYF; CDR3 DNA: TGTGCCAGCAGCTCCGAGGGACTAGCGTTCACAGATACGCAGTATTTT
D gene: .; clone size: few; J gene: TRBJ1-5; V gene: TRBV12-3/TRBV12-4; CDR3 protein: CASSKGTGSNQPQHF; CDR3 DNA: TGTGCCAGCAGTAAGGGGACTGGCAGCAATCAGCCCCAGCATTTT